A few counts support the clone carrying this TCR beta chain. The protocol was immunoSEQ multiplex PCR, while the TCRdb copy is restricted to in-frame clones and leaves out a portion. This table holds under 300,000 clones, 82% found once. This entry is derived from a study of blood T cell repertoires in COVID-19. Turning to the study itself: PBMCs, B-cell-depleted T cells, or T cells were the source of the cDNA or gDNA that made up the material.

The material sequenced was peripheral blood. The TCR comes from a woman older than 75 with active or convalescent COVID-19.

The CDR3 region is CASSGVYGYTF. The DNA for the CDR3 is TGTGCCAGCTCGGGGGTCTATGGCTACACCTTC. The chain joins TRBV28 to TRBJ1-2; tentatively, D is TRBD1 (5 bases). The CDR3 has 11 residues. V dropped 8 bases and J dropped 4 bases, with 8 bases sitting between them. CDR1 and CDR2 (germline): MDHEN, SYDVKM.